A single sample is the source of the 30 T cell receptor beta chains below, sequenced in a study of cytomegalovirus exposure and HLA in healthy donors. In the PCR, 60 Vbeta and 13 Jbeta primers were used. The protocol was immunoSEQ multiplex PCR, while the TCRdb copy is restricted to in-frame clones and leaves out a portion. The repertoire holds 81,000 or so clones, more than 60% seen once, with roughly 3% in the top ten. Sequenced sample: PBMCs. These receptors originate from a man aged 45 to 65 in good health and CMV-seropositive.

V is TRBV5-4 and J is TRBJ1-2; unclear D gene. The CDR3 length is 13 residues. The V end was cut by 2 bases, the J end by 2 bases, with 7 bases between. Germline-derived CDR1 and CDR2 are SGHNT and YYREEE (reference sequence). The CDR3 bases are TGTGCCAGCAGCTTTGACGGGAACTATGGCTACACCTTC. This sequence encodes CASSFDGNYGYTF.

The count of this clone is one. The J gene is TRBJ1-2, the V gene TRBV5-8; 8 bases align to TRBD1. V was pared by 6 bases and J by 6 bases, with 7 bases of the junction left unmatched. The germline CDR1 and CDR2 sequences are SGHTS and YDEGEE. The CDR3 is 13 amino acids. The DNA for the CDR3 is TGTGCCAGCAACCTGGACAGGGTCCATGGCTACACCTTC. Amino acids: CASNLDRVHGYTF.

The chain combines TRBV13 with TRBJ2-7; 7 nucleotides match TRBD1. Germline V gene lookup returns CDR1 PRHDT and CDR2 FYEKMQ (reference sequence). Germline trimming cut 1 base from V and 4 bases from J; bases unmatched to any gene: 10. This CDR3 has 16 amino acids. DNA for the CDR3: TGTGCCAGCAGCTTAGCCTCGGGACAGCTAAAATACGAGCAGTACTTC. Protein sequence: CASSLASGQLKYEQYF.

V gene TRBV4-2 combines with J gene TRBJ2-1; 7 bases match TRBD2. This CDR3 spans 16 amino acids. The V gene's germline CDR1 is LGHNA and CDR2 YNFKEQ. J was trimmed by 7 bases and V by 4 bases; bases with no gene match: 13. The CDR3 loop is CASSPPGAGNINEQFF. Here the CDR3 DNA reads TGTGCCAGCAGCCCCCCAGGAGCGGGAAACATAAATGAGCAGTTCTTC.

This clone was detected only a few times. The chain uses TRBV7-3 and TRBJ2-1; 10 positions agree with TRBD2. Unmatched junction bases numbered 7, after V lost 2 bases and J lost 6 bases. Germline lookup yields CDR1 SGHTA and CDR2 FQGTGA. The CDR3 length is 16 residues. Here the CDR3 reads CASSLSSGSAGNEQFF. Here the CDR3 DNA reads TGTGCCAGCAGCTTATCTAGCGGGAGTGCGGGCAATGAGCAGTTCTTC.

The chain joins TRBV6-4 to TRBJ2-7; 10 bases fit TRBD2. Germline CDR1 MRHNA, CDR2 SNTAGT. The CDR3 runs to 16 residues. The J segment lost 4 bases and the V segment lost 2 bases, leaving 8 bases of the junction unmatched. For the CDR3, the DNA is TGTGCCAGCAGTGACGTGTTAGCGGGAGGAGGGTACGAGCAGTACTTC. Residues: CASSDVLAGGGYEQYF.

The rearrangement joins TRBV19 to TRBJ1-4; 8 bases align to TRBD1. Germline V CDR1 and CDR2: LNHDA, SQIVND (reference sequence). Trimming at V came to 6 bases and at J to 0 bases, leaving 12 bases not matched to a gene. This CDR3 is 18 amino acids long. CDR3 DNA sequence: TGTGCCAGTAGGCGTCGGGGGACAGGATCTTCAACTAATGAAAAACTGTTTTTT. This sequence encodes CASRRRGTGSSTNEKLFF. Supplemented by reference TRBV19 and TRBJ1-4, the full variable domain reads DGGITQSPKYLFRKEGQNVTLSCEQNLNHDAMYWYRQDPGQGLRLIYYSQIVNDFQKGDIAEGYSVSREKKESFPLTVTSAQKNPTAFYLCASRRRGTGSSTNEKLFFGSGTQLSVL.

The chain has TRBV30 and TRBJ2-1; 15 bases agree with TRBD2. Trimming took 2 bases from V and 8 from J; bases not matched to a gene: 4. This CDR3 has 15 residues. The germline gives CDR1 GTSNPN, CDR2 SVGIG (reference sequence). CDR3 protein: CAWSSGLAGGDEQFF. The CDR3 nucleotides read TGTGCCTGGAGTTCGGGACTAGCGGGAGGCGATGAGCAGTTCTTC.

Regarding this clone: Compared with germline, one end of the junction differs, possibly owing to a read error. The chain is built from TRBV5-1 and TRBJ2-3; no reliable D call. Germline-derived CDR1 and CDR2 are SGHRS and YFSETQ. This CDR3 comprises 14 residues. The CDR3 coding sequence is TGCGCCAGCAGCCCCGATCCCAGCACAGATACGCGGTATTTT. This sequence encodes CASSPDPSTDTRYF.

In DNA form, the CDR3 reads TGTGCCAGCAGCTTAGCGCGACTAGCGGGAGAGACCCAGTACTTC. Translation gives CASSLARLAGETQYF. The J gene is TRBJ2-5, the V gene TRBV7-8, with 10 bases matching TRBD2. CDR1 SGHVS and CDR2 FQNEAQ come from the germline V gene. J lost 4 bases, V lost 0 bases, and 2 bases had no gene match. The CDR3 is 15 residues long.

This chain links TRBV10-1 with TRBJ2-3; D may be TRBD2 (6 bases). Germline lookup yields CDR1 WNHNN and CDR2 SYGVQD (reference sequence). This CDR3 spans 19 amino acids. V lost 0 bases, J lost 1 base, and 20 bases lay in between. CDR3 region: CASSESREVWWAGTDTQYF. CDR3 coding DNA: TGCGCCAGCAGTGAGTCGAGGGAGGTTTGGTGGGCCGGCACAGATACGCAGTATTTT.

The chain uses TRBV6-1 and TRBJ1-3; D unclear. Trimming took 0 bases from V and 0 from J, leaving 9 bases between them. Germline-derived CDR1 and CDR2 are MNHNS and SASEGT. The CDR3 spans 16 residues. This chain's CDR3 is CASSEALVGSGNTIYF. The CDR3 nucleotides read TGTGCCAGCAGTGAAGCTTTAGTTGGCTCTGGAAACACCATATATTTT.

The V gene is TRBV7-9, the J gene TRBJ2-1; D may be TRBD2 (5 bases). The CDR3 spans 13 residues. Germline values: CDR1 SEHNR, CDR2 FQNEAQ (reference sequence). V was shortened by 6 bases and J by 7 bases, with 13 bases between the two germline ends. Written as DNA, the CDR3 is TGTGCCAGCAGTTGGACTGGCAATAATGAGCAGTTCTTC. It codes for CASSWTGNNEQFF.

The chain couples TRBV11-3 to TRBJ1-4; D call uncertain. The CDR3 contains 15 residues. Trimming removed 3 bases at V and 0 bases at J, with 8 bases between. Germline V gene sequence: CDR1 SGHNT, CDR2 YENEEA. CDR3 DNA sequence: TGTGCCAGCAGCTTTACCGGGACAACTAATGAAAAACTGTTTTTT. It encodes CASSFTGTTNEKLFF.

As concerns this clone: At one end the junction does not follow the germline gene, possibly because of a read error. The chain is built from TRBV5-1 and TRBJ2-6, with D perhaps TRBD1 (6 bases). Germline V lookup: CDR1 SGHRS, CDR2 YFSETQ. This CDR3 is built from 16 residues. The CDR3 DNA reads as TGCGCCAGCAGCTTGGCCTGGACAGCCGGGGCCAACGGCCTGACTTTC. Residues: CASSLAWTAGANGLTF.

This clone turned up a few times. This chain uses TRBV5-1 with TRBJ2-1; D is unclear. The CDR3 contains 13 residues. The germline V gene has CDR1 SGHRS and CDR2 YFSETQ. Trimming shortened V by 7 bases and J by 0 bases, and 8 bases separated the two germline ends. CDR3 sequence (DNA): TGCGCCAGCTGCGAAAGCTCCTACAATGAGCAGTTCTTC. Residues: CASCESSYNEQFF.

The rearrangement links TRBV27 to TRBJ1-1, with D unresolved. CDR1 is MNHEY and CDR2 is SMNVEV in the germline V gene (reference sequence). This CDR3 is 14 amino acids long. Trimming pared 5 bases from V and 5 bases from J, leaving 15 bases between. In DNA form, the CDR3 reads TGTGCCAGCAGTCCCCGAGCCGGGAGGACTGAAGCTTTCTTT. Protein product: CASSPRAGRTEAFF.

J is TRBJ1-5 and V is TRBV12-5, with a weak D call TRBD1 (6 bases). Between the trimmed V and J ends, which lost 4 bases and 16 bases, there was a span of 17 bases. Germline CDR1 and CDR2: LGHNT and FRNRAP. The CDR3 contains 12 residues. The chain's CDR3 is CASGWDTRMEHF. Here the CDR3 DNA reads TGTGCTAGTGGTTGGGACACACGGATGGAACATTTT.

The chain carries TRBV2 and TRBJ2-5, with a weak D call TRBD1 (5 bases). The J call may be wrong; the DNA end is better matched by TRBJ2-7. CDR3 size: 13 residues. The V gene's germline CDR1 is SNHLY and CDR2 FYNNEI. CDR3 DNA sequence: TGTGCCAGCAGTCTGGACAAACCATACGAGCAGTACTTC. It is translated as CASSLDKPYEQYF.

The chain employs TRBV11-2 and TRBJ2-1, with 11 bases matching TRBD2. The junction had 4 bases not matched to a gene; V was cut back by 0 bases and J by 15 bases. In germline, CDR1 is SGHAT, CDR2 FQNNGV. The length of the CDR3 is 13 residues. CDR3 bases: TGTGCCAGCAGCTTAGAAGCTAGCGGGAGGAGGTTCTTC. It encodes CASSLEASGRRFF.

The rearrangement links TRBV18 to TRBJ2-1; D possibly corresponds to TRBD2 (5 bases). V lost 10 bases to trimming and J lost 6 bases, with 16 bases between them. Germline V gene lookup returns CDR1 KGHSH and CDR2 LQKENI. The CDR3 totals 13 residues. The CDR3 is CATSISRGNEQFF. In DNA form, the CDR3 reads TGTGCCACCTCCATTTCCCGGGGCAATGAGCAGTTCTTC. The variable domain in full, completed from reference TRBV18 and TRBJ2-1, reads NAGVMQNPRHLVRRRGQEARLRCSPMKGHSHVYWYRQLPEEGLKFMVYLQKENIIDESGMPKERFSAEFPKEGPSILRIQQVVRGDSAAYFCATSISRGNEQFFGPGTRLTVL.

This clone occurred once. The J gene is TRBJ2-1, the V gene TRBV14, with no clear D. V lost 3 bases, J lost 0 bases, and 9 bases lay in between. The CDR3 extends over 15 amino acids. The germline CDR1 and CDR2 sequences are SGHDN and FVKESK. The CDR3 protein is CASSQVIGSYNEQFF. CDR3 DNA: TGTGCCAGCAGCCAGGTGATCGGCTCCTACAATGAGCAGTTCTTC.

The chain joins TRBV10-2 to TRBJ1-4, with D unresolved. V lost 5 bases, J lost 10 bases, and 20 bases lay in between. Germline CDR1 is WSHSY and CDR2 is SAAADI. This CDR3 region has 15 residues. CDR3 loop: CASSPAPDASGKLFF. CDR3 DNA: TGCGCCAGCAGTCCTGCCCCGGATGCTAGCGGAAAACTGTTTTTT.

J is TRBJ1-1 and V is TRBV6-6; D is unclear. CDR1 MNHNY and CDR2 SVGAGI come from the germline V gene (reference sequence). The germline V and J ends were trimmed by 6 bases and 6 bases, with 14 bases remaining between them. The CDR3 contains 13 residues. CDR3 coding DNA: TGTGCCAGCAGCACCGACACTTCCCCTGAAGCTTTCTTT. The encoded protein is CASSTDTSPEAFF.

This chain connects TRBV19 to TRBJ1-2, with 8 nucleotides matching TRBD1. Losses at the gene ends were 7 bases for V and 6 bases for J; bases not matched to a gene: 10. The CDR3 extends over 14 amino acids. The germline V gene encodes CDR1 LNHDA and CDR2 SQIVND (reference sequence). CDR3 sequence: CASNMRQGIDGYTF. CDR3 nucleotide sequence: TGTGCCAGTAATATGCGACAGGGGATCGATGGCTACACCTTC. Full variable domain (remainder filled in from reference TRBV19 and TRBJ1-2): DGGITQSPKYLFRKEGQNVTLSCEQNLNHDAMYWYRQDPGQGLRLIYYSQIVNDFQKGDIAEGYSVSREKKESFPLTVTSAQKNPTAFYLCASNMRQGIDGYTFGSGTRLTVV.

The chain joins TRBV12-5 to TRBJ2-5; TRBD2 aligns across 8 bases. Germline CDR1 and CDR2: LGHNT and FRNRAP. V was clipped by 1 base and J by 9 bases; unmatched bases: 4. The CDR3 has 13 amino acids. In nucleotides, the CDR3 is TGTGCTAGTGGTTTGGAGACCGGGGGGGCCCAGTACTTC. It codes for CASGLETGGAQYF.

V gene TRBV4-3 combines with J gene TRBJ2-7; 10 positions agree with TRBD2. The CDR3 is 18 amino acids. V was pared by 0 bases and J by 2 bases, with 10 bases of the junction left unmatched. The germline gives CDR1 LGHNA, CDR2 YSLEER. As DNA, the CDR3 is TGCGCCAGCAGCCAAGATTACGGAAGGACTAGCGGAGCCTACGAGCAGTACTTC. It encodes CASSQDYGRTSGAYEQYF.

This clone has a handful of counts. The rearrangement uses TRBV15 and TRBJ1-1; 8 bases fit TRBD1. Germline CDR1 reads LNHNV; CDR2 reads YYDKDF (reference sequence). V dropped 2 bases and J dropped 4; count of bases not matched to a gene: 3. The CDR3 runs to 14 residues. The CDR3: CATSRTTGATEAFF. The CDR3 bases are TGTGCCACCAGCAGAACGACAGGGGCCACTGAAGCTTTCTTT. Full variable domain (outside the CDR3, taken from reference TRBV15 and TRBJ1-1): DAMVIQNPRYQVTQFGKPVTLSCSQTLNHNVMYWYQQKSSQAPKLLFHYYDKDFNNEADTPDNFQSRRPNTSFCFLDIRSPGLGDTAMYLCATSRTTGATEAFFGQGTRLTVV.

This chain joins TRBV11-3 and TRBJ2-3, with a weak D call TRBD2 (5 bases). The CDR3 runs to 13 residues. Germline lookup yields CDR1 SGHNT and CDR2 YENEEA. The germline V and J ends were trimmed by 5 bases and 2 bases, with 8 bases remaining between them. The CDR3 is CASSPDFTDTQYF. The CDR3 coding sequence is TGTGCCAGCAGCCCGGACTTCACAGATACGCAGTATTTT.

This chain joins TRBV27 and TRBJ1-4; 7 nucleotides match TRBD1. The V gene's germline CDR1 is MNHEY and CDR2 SMNVEV (reference sequence). The CDR3 runs 14 residues. The J segment lost 6 bases and the V segment lost 6 bases, leaving 7 bases of the junction unmatched. CDR3 coding DNA: TGTGCCAGCAGGCCCCATACAGGGGATGAAAAACTGTTTTTT. This translates into CASRPHTGDEKLFF. Looking up the rest from reference TRBV27 and TRBJ1-4 gives the full variable domain: EAQVTQNPRYLITVTGKKLTVTCSQNMNHEYMSWYRQDPGLGLRQIYYSMNVEVTDKGDVPEGYKVSRKEKRNFPLILESPSPNQTSLYFCASRPHTGDEKLFFGSGTQLSVL.